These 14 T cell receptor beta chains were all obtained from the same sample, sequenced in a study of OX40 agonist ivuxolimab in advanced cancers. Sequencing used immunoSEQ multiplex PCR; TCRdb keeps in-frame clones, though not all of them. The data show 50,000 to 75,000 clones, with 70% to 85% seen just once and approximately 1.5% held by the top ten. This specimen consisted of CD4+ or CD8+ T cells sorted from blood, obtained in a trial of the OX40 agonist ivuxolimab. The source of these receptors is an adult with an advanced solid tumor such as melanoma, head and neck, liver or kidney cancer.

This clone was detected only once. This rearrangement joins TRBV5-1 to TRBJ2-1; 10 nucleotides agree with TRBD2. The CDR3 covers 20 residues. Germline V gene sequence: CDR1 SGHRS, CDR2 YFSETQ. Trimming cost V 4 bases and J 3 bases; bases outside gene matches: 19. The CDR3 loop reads CASSAFGGASGSGGYNEQFF. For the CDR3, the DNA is TGCGCCAGCAGCGCCTTCGGAGGGGCTAGCGGGAGCGGGGGCTACAATGAGCAGTTCTTC.

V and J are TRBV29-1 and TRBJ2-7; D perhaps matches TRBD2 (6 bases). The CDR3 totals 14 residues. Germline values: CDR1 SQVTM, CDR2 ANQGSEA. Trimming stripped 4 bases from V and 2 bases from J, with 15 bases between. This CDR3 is CSVVLGTFPYEQYF. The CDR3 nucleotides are TGCAGCGTTGTGTTGGGGACTTTCCCCTACGAGCAGTACTTC.

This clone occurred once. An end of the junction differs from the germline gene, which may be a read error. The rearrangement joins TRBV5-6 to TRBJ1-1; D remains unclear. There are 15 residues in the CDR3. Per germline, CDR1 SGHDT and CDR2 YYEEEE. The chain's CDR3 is CASSLPRGTVTEVFF. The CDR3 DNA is TGTGCCAGCAGCTTACCCCGCGGCACTGTCACTGAAGTTTTCTTT.

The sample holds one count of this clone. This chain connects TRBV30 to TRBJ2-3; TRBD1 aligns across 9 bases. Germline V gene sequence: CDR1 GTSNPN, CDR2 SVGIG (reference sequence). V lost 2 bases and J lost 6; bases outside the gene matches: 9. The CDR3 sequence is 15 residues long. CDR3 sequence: CAWSKSRDRADTQYF. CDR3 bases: TGTGCCTGGAGTAAGTCCCGGGACAGGGCCGATACGCAGTATTTT. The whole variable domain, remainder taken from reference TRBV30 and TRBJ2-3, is SQTIHQWPATLVQPVGSPLSLECTVEGTSNPNLYWYRQAAGRGLQLLFYSVGIGQISSEVPQNLSASRPQDRQFILSSKKLLLSDSGFYLCAWSKSRDRADTQYFGPGTRLTVL.

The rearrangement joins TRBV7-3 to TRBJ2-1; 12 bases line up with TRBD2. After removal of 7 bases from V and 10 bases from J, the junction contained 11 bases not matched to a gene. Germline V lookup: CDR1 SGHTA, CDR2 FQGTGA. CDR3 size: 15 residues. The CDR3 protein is CASTKTLAGGDEQFF. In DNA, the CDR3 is TGTGCCAGCACCAAGACACTAGCGGGAGGCGACGAGCAGTTCTTC.

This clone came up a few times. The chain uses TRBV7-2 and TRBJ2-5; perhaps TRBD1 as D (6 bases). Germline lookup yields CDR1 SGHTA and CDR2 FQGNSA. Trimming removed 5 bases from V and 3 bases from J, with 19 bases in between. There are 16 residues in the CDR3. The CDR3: CASSVRWGQSKETQYF. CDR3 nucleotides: TGTGCCAGCAGCGTTAGATGGGGACAAAGCAAAGAGACCCAGTACTTC.

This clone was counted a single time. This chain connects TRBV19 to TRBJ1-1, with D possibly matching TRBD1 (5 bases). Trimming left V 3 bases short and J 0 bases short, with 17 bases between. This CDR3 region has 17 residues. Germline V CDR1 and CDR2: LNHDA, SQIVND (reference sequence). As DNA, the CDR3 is TGTGCCAGTAGTATTTCAGGAGGGGTGGCCTTGAACACTGAAGCTTTCTTT. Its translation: CASSISGGVALNTEAFF.

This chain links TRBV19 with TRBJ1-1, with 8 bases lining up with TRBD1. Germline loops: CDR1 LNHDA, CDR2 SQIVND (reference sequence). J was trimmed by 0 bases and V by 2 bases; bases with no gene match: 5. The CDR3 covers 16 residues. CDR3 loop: CASSILTGGMNTEAFF. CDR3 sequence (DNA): TGTGCCAGTAGTATACTCACAGGGGGTATGAACACTGAAGCTTTCTTT. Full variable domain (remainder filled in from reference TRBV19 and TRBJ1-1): DGGITQSPKYLFRKEGQNVTLSCEQNLNHDAMYWYRQDPGQGLRLIYYSQIVNDFQKGDIAEGYSVSREKKESFPLTVTSAQKNPTAFYLCASSILTGGMNTEAFFGQGTRLTVV.

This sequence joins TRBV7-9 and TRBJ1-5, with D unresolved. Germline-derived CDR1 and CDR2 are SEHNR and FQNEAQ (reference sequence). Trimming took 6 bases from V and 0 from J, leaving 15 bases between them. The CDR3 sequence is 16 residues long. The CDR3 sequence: CASSSPGSPSNQPQHF. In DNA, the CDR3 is TGTGCCAGCAGTTCACCGGGAAGCCCTAGCAATCAGCCCCAGCATTTT.

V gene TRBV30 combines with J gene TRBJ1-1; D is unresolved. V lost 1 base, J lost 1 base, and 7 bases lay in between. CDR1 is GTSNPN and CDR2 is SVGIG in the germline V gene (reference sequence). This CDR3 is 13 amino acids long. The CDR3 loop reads CAWSGIWNTEAFF. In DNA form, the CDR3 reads TGTGCCTGGAGTGGAATATGGAACACTGAAGCTTTCTTT.

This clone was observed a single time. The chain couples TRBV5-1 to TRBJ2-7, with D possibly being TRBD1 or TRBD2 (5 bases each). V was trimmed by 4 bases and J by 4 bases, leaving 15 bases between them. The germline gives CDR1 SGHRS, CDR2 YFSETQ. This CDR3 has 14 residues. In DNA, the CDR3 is TGCGCCAGCAGCAGTAGGGACCTCGATTACGAGCAGTACTTC. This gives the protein CASSSRDLDYEQYF.

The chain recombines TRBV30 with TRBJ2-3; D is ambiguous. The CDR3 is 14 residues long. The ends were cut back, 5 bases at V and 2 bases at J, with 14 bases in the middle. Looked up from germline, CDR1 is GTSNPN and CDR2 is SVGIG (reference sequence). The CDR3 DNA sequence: TGTGCCTGGGGAGCCCGAAGGATCACAGATACGCAGTATTTT. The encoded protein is CAWGARRITDTQYF.

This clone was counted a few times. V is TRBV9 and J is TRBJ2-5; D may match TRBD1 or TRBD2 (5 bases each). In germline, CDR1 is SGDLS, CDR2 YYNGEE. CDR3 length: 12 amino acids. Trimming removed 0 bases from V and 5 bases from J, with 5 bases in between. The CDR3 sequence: CASSVGGETQYF. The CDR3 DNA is TGTGCCAGCAGCGTAGGGGGGGAGACCCAGTACTTC.

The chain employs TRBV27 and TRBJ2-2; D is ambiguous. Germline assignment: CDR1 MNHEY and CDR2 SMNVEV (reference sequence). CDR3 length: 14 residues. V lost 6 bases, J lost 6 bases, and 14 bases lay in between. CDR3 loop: CASRFGLVSGELFF. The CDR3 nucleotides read TGTGCCAGCAGGTTTGGTCTAGTTTCCGGGGAGCTGTTTTTT.